These T cell receptor beta chains were read from a single sample in a study of T-cell reconstitution after alpha-beta-depleted transplantation in children. TCRdb processed the PCR reads anew with MiXCR; each CDR3 protein has one entry. The sample lists more than 550,000 distinct CDR3 sequences, roughly a tenth occurring once. The sequenced sample was PBMCs from the stem cell graft donor, obtained from the stem cell graft. All receptors come from a human donor who donated a stem cell graft to a child with acute myeloid leukemia. Both conserved end residues are part of each CDR3. The D gene is left open where the match is weak. Some rows mark clone size as missing; the rest say once, few, many or name a class of expanded clone.

cdr3_nt	cdr3_aa	v_call	j_call	clone_size	d_call
TGCAGTGCTACCGCGGCCGACTCCAGCTCCTATAATTCACCCCTCCACTTT	CSATAADSSSYNSPLHF	TRBV20-1	TRBJ1-6	-	-
TGTGCCAGCAGTGGCCGGACAGGGATCGAGCAGTACTTC	CASSGRTGIEQYF	TRBV6-2/TRBV6-3	TRBJ2-7	-	TRBD1
TGTGCCAGCAGCGCGGGACTAGCGGGAGTAGGGGGCTTCGGGGAGCAGTTCTTC	CASSAGLAGVGGFGEQFF	TRBV11-2	TRBJ2-1	-	TRBD2
TGTGCCAGCTCAATCAGGGGCCCAGCCACCGGGGAGCTGTTTTTT	CASSIRGPATGELFF	TRBV18	TRBJ2-2	few	-
TGCAGCGTTGGAGGGGTTTCCTCTGGAAACACCATATATTTT	CSVGGVSSGNTIYF	TRBV29-1	TRBJ1-3	-	-
TGTGCCAGCAGCCTCCGACTAGCGGGAGACACCGGGGAGCTGTTTTTT	CASSLRLAGDTGELFF	TRBV7-3	TRBJ2-2	few	TRBD2
TGCAGCGTTGGTTATGATGGGGACGAGCAGTACTTC	CSVGYDGDEQYF	TRBV29-1	TRBJ2-7	many	-
TGTGCCACCAGTGACCAAGGGGTCAGCGGCCCTCGCTCCTACAATGAGCAGTTCTTC	CATSDQGVSGPRSYNEQFF	TRBV24-1	TRBJ2-1	many	-
TGCAGTGCTAGGTGGCTGGGGGCGGACACTGAAGCTTTCTTT	CSARWLGADTEAFF	TRBV20-1	TRBJ1-1	few	-
TGTGCCAGCAGTTTAACAGGCACCATGAACACTGAAGCTTTCTTT	CASSLTGTMNTEAFF	TRBV28	TRBJ1-1	many	-
TGCAGTCCCAGGGGGGGCAGCCCCGAAGCTTTCTTT	CSPRGGSPEAFF	TRBV20-1	TRBJ1-1	few	TRBD1
TGTGCCAGCAGCACCCCGGGTCTGGGGATCAATGAGCAGTTCTTC	CASSTPGLGINEQFF	TRBV12-3/TRBV12-4	TRBJ2-1	-	-
TGTGCCAGCAGCCCACGCGAAAGGGGACCCACAGATACGCAGTATTTT	CASSPRERGPTDTQYF	TRBV7-9	TRBJ2-3	few	-
TGCGCCAGCAGCAACTCAGGGGGCTCAGTACGAGAGACCCAGTACTTC	CASSNSGGSVRETQYF	TRBV5-1	TRBJ2-5	few	TRBD1
TGTGCCAGCAGTTTGGGACTAGTGAACCAAGAGCAGTACTTC	CASSLGLVNQEQYF	TRBV27	TRBJ2-7	-	TRBD2
TGTGCCACCAGCAGGCCGTCCGGGACAGGGTACTTC	CATSRPSGTGYF	TRBV15	TRBJ2-5	few	TRBD1
TGTGCCAGCAGCCAGCGACTAGCTGATTCCTACGAGCAGTACTTC	CASSQRLADSYEQYF	TRBV4-2	TRBJ2-7	few	TRBD2
TGCAGTGCTACGGGGCCGCTAGCGGGAGTTACCAAAAACATTCAGTACTTC	CSATGPLAGVTKNIQYF	TRBV20-1	TRBJ2-4	-	TRBD2
TGTGCCAGCACCCTATATAACAGGGGGCGGTCGGGGCAGTTCTTC	CASTLYNRGRSGQFF	TRBV12-3/TRBV12-4	TRBJ2-1	many	TRBD1
TGCAGTGCTAGGGACAGGGGAAGCTTTGGTAGCAATCAGCCCCAGCATTTT	CSARDRGSFGSNQPQHF	TRBV20-1	TRBJ1-5	-	TRBD1
TGTGCCAGCACCTCGATAGGGTCGGACACAGATACGCAGTATTTT	CASTSIGSDTDTQYF	TRBV7-9	TRBJ2-3	few	-
TGTGCCAGCAGTTACACGACTAGCGGGAGAAACAATGAGCAGTTCTTC	CASSYTTSGRNNEQFF	TRBV6-2/TRBV6-3	TRBJ2-1	-	TRBD2
TGCGCCAGCAGCGCGTTCTCCGAAAACATTCAGTACTTC	CASSAFSENIQYF	TRBV5-1	TRBJ2-4	many	-
TGTGCCAGCAGCCTACGGACTAGCGGGACTGAGCAGTTCTTC	CASSLRTSGTEQFF	TRBV3-1	TRBJ2-1	-	TRBD2
TGTGCCAGCAGTTGGGGTTCCTACAATGAGCAGTTCTTC	CASSWGSYNEQFF	TRBV27	TRBJ2-1	many	-
TGCAGTGCTAGAGTCTCAACACCAGATACGCAGTATTTT	CSARVSTPDTQYF	TRBV20-1	TRBJ2-3	-	-
TGTGCCATCAGTCCTGAGGGACAGTTCTACAATGAGCAGTTCTTC	CAISPEGQFYNEQFF	TRBV10-3	TRBJ2-1	many	TRBD1
TGTGCCGTGGGCCAGACAAAAGAGACCCAGTACTTC	CAVGQTKETQYF	TRBV12-3/TRBV12-4	TRBJ2-5	few	-
TGTGCCTGGAGCCTTGGAGCGGAAAGCACAGATACGCAGTATTTT	CAWSLGAESTDTQYF	TRBV30	TRBJ2-3	-	-
TGCAGTGCTAGTTTTCCTGGGGGACTAGCGGGAGGGCCGAAACCCTACGAGCAGTACTTC	CSASFPGGLAGGPKPYEQYF	TRBV20-1	TRBJ2-7	few	TRBD2
TGTGCCAGCAGTATTAGACAGGGAATAAACGAGCAGTACTTC	CASSIRQGINEQYF	TRBV27	TRBJ2-7	-	TRBD1
TGCGCCAGCAGCCTGGGACAGGGGGGAAATGAAAAACTGTTTTTT	CASSLGQGGNEKLFF	TRBV5-1	TRBJ1-4	many	TRBD1
TGTGCCAGCAGCCCGGGATATGGCAATCAGCCCCAGCATTTT	CASSPGYGNQPQHF	TRBV12-3/TRBV12-4	TRBJ1-5	many	-
TGTGCCAGCAGGGGGGGAGGGGCCGAAGAGACCCAGTACTTC	CASRGGGAEETQYF	TRBV7-8	TRBJ2-5	many	TRBD2
TGCAGCGTTGCAGATTCTGGCTACAATGAGCAGTTCTTC	CSVADSGYNEQFF	TRBV29-1	TRBJ2-1	many	-
TGTGCCAGCAGCCATCTAAGTGCCGTGGACACCGGGGAGCTGTTTTTT	CASSHLSAVDTGELFF	TRBV4-2	TRBJ2-2	-	-